Sequencing of this TCR beta chain was carried out in a study of control samples from healthy donors and cancer patients. The CDR3 covers 16 residues. V lost 4 bases and J 4 bases, leaving 19 bases between the germline ends. Germline loops: CDR1 LGHDT, CDR2 YNNKEL (reference sequence). Sequenced by immunoSEQ multiplex PCR; TCRdb stores in-frame clones only, minus some. Of over 200,000 clones listed, roughly four fifths were seen once; the top ten hold about 14%. The chain couples TRBV3-1 (or the pseudogene TRBV3-2) to TRBJ1-2; no clear D gene. Sequenced input: PBMCs. The TCR comes from a woman aged 55-69 years with lung cancer. CDR3: CASSRGIGSGGYGYTF. CDR3 DNA sequence: TGTGCCAGCAGCCGAGGTATAGGGTCGGGTGGCTATGGCTACACCTTC.